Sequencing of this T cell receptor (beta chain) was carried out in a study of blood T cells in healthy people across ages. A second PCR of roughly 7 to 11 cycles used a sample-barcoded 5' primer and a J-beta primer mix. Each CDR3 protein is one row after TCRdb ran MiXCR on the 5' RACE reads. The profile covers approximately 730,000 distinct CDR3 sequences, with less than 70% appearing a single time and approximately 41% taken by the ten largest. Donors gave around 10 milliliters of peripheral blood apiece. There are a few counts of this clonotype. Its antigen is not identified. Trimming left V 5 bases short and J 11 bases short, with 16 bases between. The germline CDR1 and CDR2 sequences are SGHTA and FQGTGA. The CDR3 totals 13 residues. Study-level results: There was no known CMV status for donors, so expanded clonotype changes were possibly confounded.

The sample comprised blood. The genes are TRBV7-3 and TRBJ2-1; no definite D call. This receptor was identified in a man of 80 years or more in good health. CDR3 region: CASSNDVRVKQFF. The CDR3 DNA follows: TGTGCCAGCAGCAACGACGTTCGGGTTAAGCAGTTCTTC.